Following are 30 T cell receptor beta chains from one sample sequenced in a study of OX40 agonist ivuxolimab in advanced cancers. Profiling relied on immunoSEQ multiplex PCR, and the TCRdb table lists in-frame clones only, not all of them. The table lists 95,000 to 150,000 clones, 80% to 95% of them singletons. The specimen was CD4+ or CD8+ T cells sorted from blood, collected in a trial of the OX40 agonist ivuxolimab. These receptors originate from an adult with an advanced solid tumor such as melanoma, head and neck, liver or kidney cancer.

This clone was picked up one time. The V and J genes are TRBV7-2 and TRBJ2-7, with no clear D. V was shortened by 6 bases and J by 5 bases, with 8 bases between the two germline ends. CDR3 length: 11 amino acids. CDR1 and CDR2 (germline): SGHTA, FQGNSA. The CDR3 DNA reads as TGTGCCAGCAGAGCCCTAGACGAGCAGTACTTC. Protein product: CASRALDEQYF.

The chain is built from TRBV6-1 and TRBJ2-1, with 12 bases matching TRBD2. Germline CDR1 reads MNHNS; CDR2 reads SASEGT. Trimming removed 7 bases from V and 7 bases from J; junction bases left unmatched: 8. The CDR3 has 15 amino acids. The CDR3 reads CASNPSGGAGNEQFF. In nucleotides, the CDR3 is TGTGCCAGCAACCCTAGCGGGGGGGCCGGGAATGAGCAGTTCTTC.

This clone was seen a few times. This chain links TRBV29-1 with TRBJ2-1; tentatively, D is TRBD1 (6 bases). CDR1 is SQVTM, CDR2 ANQGSEA, per germline. V was pared by 6 bases and J by 0 bases, with 21 bases between. The CDR3 is 17 amino acids. The CDR3: CSVHRVVLSSSYNEQFF. In nucleotides, the CDR3 is TGCAGCGTCCACAGGGTGGTCCTAAGTTCCTCCTACAATGAGCAGTTCTTC.

The chain links TRBV6-5 to TRBJ2-7, with no clear D. V was trimmed by 2 bases and J by 2 bases, leaving 13 bases between them. This CDR3 has 15 residues. Germline CDR1 reads MNHEY; CDR2 reads SVGAGI. CDR3 sequence: CASSYGRSGPYEQYF. The CDR3, as DNA: TGTGCCAGCAGTTACGGTCGGTCAGGCCCCTACGAGCAGTACTTC.

This clone was detected a few times. The CDR3 loop is CAWSVVLVGSAFEAGELFF. CDR3 bases: TGTGCCTGGAGTGTCGTCCTCGTGGGTTCGGCATTTGAGGCCGGGGAGCTGTTTTTT. The rearrangement joins TRBV30 to TRBJ2-2; D gene ambiguous. The CDR3 is 19 amino acids. Germline assignment: CDR1 GTSNPN and CDR2 SVGIG (reference sequence). The V end was cut by 0 bases, the J end by 6 bases, with 26 bases between. Full variable domain (rest looked up from reference TRBV30 and TRBJ2-2): SQTIHQWPATLVQPVGSPLSLECTVEGTSNPNLYWYRQAAGRGLQLLFYSVGIGQISSEVPQNLSASRPQDRQFILSSKKLLLSDSGFYLCAWSVVLVGSAFEAGELFFGEGSRLTVL.

The chain carries TRBV19 and TRBJ1-1; D not resolved. The CDR3 has 12 residues. CDR1 and CDR2 (germline): LNHDA, SQIVND (reference sequence). V lost 5 bases to trimming and J lost 7 bases, with 11 bases between them. The DNA of the CDR3 is TGTGCCAGTAGTCCCCGACGGAATGAAGCTTTCTTT. Translating it yields CASSPRRNEAFF. The whole variable domain, remainder taken from reference TRBV19 and TRBJ1-1, is DGGITQSPKYLFRKEGQNVTLSCEQNLNHDAMYWYRQDPGQGLRLIYYSQIVNDFQKGDIAEGYSVSREKKESFPLTVTSAQKNPTAFYLCASSPRRNEAFFGQGTRLTVV.

The V and J genes are TRBV7-3 and TRBJ2-1, with D unclear. Germline V gene data show CDR1 as SGHTA and CDR2 as FQGTGA. The CDR3 runs to 15 residues. V lost 6 bases and J 5 bases, leaving 17 bases between the germline ends. CDR3: CASSKVGFGDNEQFF. As DNA, the CDR3 is TGTGCCAGCAGTAAGGTCGGTTTTGGGGACAATGAGCAGTTCTTC.

This sequence joins TRBV15 and TRBJ1-6; D is ambiguous. CDR1 and CDR2 (germline): LNHNV, YYDKDF (reference sequence). The CDR3 is 12 amino acids. V gave up 8 bases and J gave up 5 bases, with 7 bases separating them. The CDR3 spells CATGRDNSPLHF. The CDR3 DNA is TGTGCCACCGGTCGCGATAATTCACCCCTCCACTTT.

V and J are TRBV18 and TRBJ1-6; tentatively, D is TRBD1 (5 bases). Trimming stripped 2 bases from V and 9 bases from J, with 8 bases between. Per the germline V gene, CDR1 is KGHSH and CDR2 is LQKENI. This CDR3 is 13 amino acids long. The CDR3 region is CASSPARGSPLHF. The CDR3 DNA reads TGTGCCAGCTCACCAGCGAGGGGTTCACCCCTCCACTTT.

The chain joins TRBV29-1 to TRBJ1-5; D unclear. V dropped 6 bases and J dropped 4 bases, with 19 bases sitting between them. Germline loops: CDR1 SQVTM, CDR2 ANQGSEA. The length of the CDR3 is 15 residues. As DNA, the CDR3 is TGCAGCGTATCCACGGAGGGAGGGTGGAATCAGCCCCAGCATTTT. As protein: CSVSTEGGWNQPQHF.

The chain is built from TRBV2 and TRBJ1-4; a possible D gene is TRBD1 (5 bases). The V and J ends lost 3 bases and 4 bases respectively, with 12 bases between them. This CDR3 is 15 amino acids long. Germline V lookup: CDR1 SNHLY, CDR2 FYNNEI. The CDR3 sequence: CASSEVQGLNEKLFF. The CDR3 coding sequence is TGTGCCAGCAGTGAGGTTCAGGGCCTTAATGAAAAACTGTTTTTT.

This chain uses TRBV30 with TRBJ2-7; maybe TRBD1 (6 bases). Germline CDR1 GTSNPN, CDR2 SVGIG (reference sequence). The germline V and J ends were trimmed by 4 bases and 4 bases, with 20 bases remaining between them. The CDR3 is 15 residues long. CDR3 DNA sequence: TGTGCCTGGATCGGTATAGGAACAGGGAGTTACGAGCAGTACTTC. Translation gives CAWIGIGTGSYEQYF.

This rearrangement joins TRBV25-1 to TRBJ1-2; D gene unclear. Trimming pared 1 base from V and 4 bases from J, leaving 7 bases between. Germline loops: CDR1 MGHDK, CDR2 SYGVNS. The CDR3 has 13 residues. The CDR3 here is CASSESGSYGYTF. CDR3 in DNA: TGTGCCAGCAGTGAATCAGGCAGCTATGGCTACACCTTC.

The chain joins TRBV18 to TRBJ2-5, with TRBD1 as a possible D gene (5 bases). Trimming removed 3 bases from V and 5 bases from J, with 10 bases in between. CDR3 length equals 13 residues. CDR1 KGHSH and CDR2 LQKENI come from the germline V gene. The CDR3 sequence: CASSPAGPETQYF. The CDR3 DNA reads as TGTGCCAGCTCACCGGCAGGGCCCGAGACCCAGTACTTC.

This clone was detected only once. CDR3 nucleotides: TGCGCCAGCAGCGTAACAGGAGCAACTAATGAAAAACTGTTTTTT. Its protein is CASSVTGATNEKLFF. This rearrangement joins TRBV5-1 to TRBJ1-4, with D possibly TRBD1 on 5 matching bases. V shed 4 bases and J shed 0 bases, with 10 bases lying between them. CDR3 length: 15 amino acids. Germline assignment: CDR1 SGHRS and CDR2 YFSETQ.

This clone has only one observation. The rearrangement links TRBV28 to TRBJ1-5, with D unclear. V gave up 4 bases and J gave up 4 bases, with 8 bases separating them. The CDR3 spans 13 residues. Looked up from germline, CDR1 is MDHEN and CDR2 is SYDVKM. For the CDR3, the DNA is TGTGCCAGCAGTTCTACCTTAAATCAGCCCCAGCATTTT. Translated, it gives CASSSTLNQPQHF.

V usage is TRBV28 and J usage is TRBJ2-5, with D possibly being TRBD1 (6 bases). The germline CDR1 and CDR2 sequences are MDHEN and SYDVKM. This CDR3 is built from 13 residues. Trimming cost V 7 bases and J 2 bases, with 11 bases left between them. Here the CDR3 DNA reads TGTGCCAGCACCTCAGGACAGCAAGAGACCCAGTACTTC. Protein sequence: CASTSGQQETQYF. Supplemented by reference TRBV28 and TRBJ2-5, the full variable domain reads DVKVTQSSRYLVKRTGEKVFLECVQDMDHENMFWYRQDPGLGLRLIYFSYDVKMKEKGDIPEGYSVSREKKERFSLILESASTNQTSMYLCASTSGQQETQYFGPGTRLLVL.

The chain is built from TRBV5-1 and TRBJ2-5; D uncertain. Germline CDR1 reads SGHRS; CDR2 reads YFSETQ. The CDR3 is made up of 14 amino acids. Trimming pared 0 bases from V and 2 bases from J, leaving 8 bases between. Here the CDR3 DNA reads TGCGCCAGCAGCTTGGCAGGCCTTCAAGAGACCCAGTACTTC. Translation gives CASSLAGLQETQYF.

CDR3 coding DNA: TGTGCCAGCAGTGGGTCCAGGGCTGGTGGCCAGCCCCAGCATTTT. The encoded protein is CASSGSRAGGQPQHF. The chain recombines TRBV6-1 with TRBJ1-5, with a weak D call TRBD1 (5 bases). Per the germline V gene, CDR1 is MNHNS and CDR2 is SASEGT. V gave up 4 bases and J gave up 7 bases, with 17 bases separating them. The CDR3 consists of 15 residues.

This clone was recorded only once. The chain couples TRBV5-6 to TRBJ2-1; D perhaps matches TRBD1 (5 bases). The CDR3 has 16 residues. CDR1 is SGHDT, CDR2 YYEEEE, per germline. V was trimmed by 1 base and J by 2 bases, leaving 13 bases between them. CDR3 loop: CASSLSGAVPYNEQFF. DNA of the CDR3: TGTGCCAGCAGCTTGAGTGGGGCAGTTCCCTACAATGAGCAGTTCTTC.

The chain couples TRBV27 to TRBJ2-2; the match to TRBD2 covers 14 bases. Germline CDR1 reads MNHEY; CDR2 reads SMNVEV (reference sequence). V lost 3 bases, J lost 4 bases, and 7 bases stayed unmatched. This CDR3 has 18 residues. As DNA, the CDR3 is TGTGCCAGCAGTTTCCGACTAGCGGGAGGGCGTGGCACCGGGGAGCTGTTTTTT. Translated: CASSFRLAGGRGTGELFF.

The rearrangement uses TRBV25-1 and TRBJ1-4, with 9 bases aligning to TRBD1. Trimming at V came to 9 bases and at J to 6 bases, leaving 11 bases not matched to a gene. The germline gives CDR1 MGHDK, CDR2 SYGVNS. The CDR3 has 15 amino acids. The CDR3 loop reads CASAVAGTGHEKLFF. The CDR3 DNA is TGTGCCAGTGCTGTGGCCGGGACAGGGCATGAAAAACTGTTTTTT.

This clone was picked up one time. The chain joins TRBV27 to TRBJ2-5, with 11 positions matching TRBD1. Trimming removed 5 bases from V and 1 base from J; junction bases left unmatched: 6. CDR3 length equals 16 residues. CDR1 and CDR2 (germline): MNHEY, SMNVEV (reference sequence). The CDR3 reads CASSIWTGGSQETQYF. The CDR3 region has the DNA TGTGCCAGCAGTATCTGGACAGGGGGCTCCCAAGAGACCCAGTACTTC.

The rearrangement uses TRBV19 and TRBJ2-5; possibly TRBD1 for D (6 bases). The CDR3 has 13 amino acids. Germline V gene sequence: CDR1 LNHDA, CDR2 SQIVND (reference sequence). V lost 4 bases, J lost 2 bases, and 8 bases lay in between. The CDR3 bases are TGTGCCAGTAGTACCACAGGGCAAGAGACCCAGTACTTC. It yields the protein CASSTTGQETQYF.

This chain uses TRBV14 with TRBJ1-2, with D uncertain. The CDR3 length is 12 residues. The ends were cut back, 0 bases at V and 8 bases at J, with 7 bases in the middle. Germline CDR1 and CDR2: SGHDN and FVKESK. The CDR3 coding sequence is TGTGCCAGCAGCCAAGACATAAGGGGCTACACCTTC. It encodes CASSQDIRGYTF. The full variable domain, in which reference TRBV14 and TRBJ1-2 provide the parts outside the CDR3, is EAGVTQFPSHSVIEKGQTVTLRCDPISGHDNLYWYRRVMGKEIKFLLHFVKESKQDESGMPNNRFLAERTGGTYSTLKVQPAELEDSGVYFCASSQDIRGYTFGSGTRLTVV.

The chain has TRBV27 and TRBJ2-4, with 7 positions matching TRBD1. Germline CDR1 reads MNHEY; CDR2 reads SMNVEV (reference sequence). There are 15 residues in the CDR3. The ends lost 5 bases at V and 3 bases at J; junction bases unmatched: 7. CDR3 nucleotide sequence: TGTGCCAGCAGTGTGACCGGGACAGTCAAAAACATTCAGTACTTC. This gives the protein CASSVTGTVKNIQYF.

The V call is TRBV4-2, the J call TRBJ2-7, with 7 bases matching TRBD2. CDR3 size: 16 residues. The germline gives CDR1 LGHNA, CDR2 YNFKEQ. Unmatched junction bases numbered 7, after V lost 0 bases and J lost 2 bases. The CDR3 coding sequence is TGTGCCAGCAGCCAAGACCGAGCGGGGCTCCCCTACGAGCAGTACTTC. It yields the protein CASSQDRAGLPYEQYF.

The gene calls are TRBV11-1 and TRBJ2-4; the D gene is possibly TRBD2 (6 bases). This CDR3 has 16 amino acids. Germline lookup yields CDR1 SGHAT and CDR2 FQDESV (reference sequence). Trimming removed 5 bases from V and 0 bases from J, with 14 bases in between. CDR3 sequence reads: CASSLSGTLAKNIQYF. CDR3 nucleotides: TGTGCCAGCAGCCTATCCGGGACTTTAGCCAAAAACATTCAGTACTTC.

The chain carries TRBV9 and TRBJ2-7, with 8 bases aligning to TRBD1. The CDR3 contains 14 residues. Germline lookup yields CDR1 SGDLS and CDR2 YYNGEE. V lost 4 bases and J lost 5; bases outside the gene matches: 8. CDR3 amino acids: CASSFGDRPHEQYF. The CDR3 DNA reads as TGTGCCAGCAGCTTCGGGGACAGGCCCCACGAGCAGTACTTC.

V usage is TRBV19 and J usage is TRBJ1-1; TRBD1 might be the D (5 bases). CDR1 is LNHDA, CDR2 SQIVND, per germline (reference sequence). The CDR3 consists of 16 residues. The V and J ends lost 5 bases and 0 bases respectively, with 16 bases between them. The CDR3 coding sequence is TGTGCCAGTAGTTTCTCTTACAGGAATTTGAACACTGAAGCTTTCTTT. Its protein is CASSFSYRNLNTEAFF. The full variable domain, its missing parts supplied by reference TRBV19 and TRBJ1-1, is DGGITQSPKYLFRKEGQNVTLSCEQNLNHDAMYWYRQDPGQGLRLIYYSQIVNDFQKGDIAEGYSVSREKKESFPLTVTSAQKNPTAFYLCASSFSYRNLNTEAFFGQGTRLTVV.